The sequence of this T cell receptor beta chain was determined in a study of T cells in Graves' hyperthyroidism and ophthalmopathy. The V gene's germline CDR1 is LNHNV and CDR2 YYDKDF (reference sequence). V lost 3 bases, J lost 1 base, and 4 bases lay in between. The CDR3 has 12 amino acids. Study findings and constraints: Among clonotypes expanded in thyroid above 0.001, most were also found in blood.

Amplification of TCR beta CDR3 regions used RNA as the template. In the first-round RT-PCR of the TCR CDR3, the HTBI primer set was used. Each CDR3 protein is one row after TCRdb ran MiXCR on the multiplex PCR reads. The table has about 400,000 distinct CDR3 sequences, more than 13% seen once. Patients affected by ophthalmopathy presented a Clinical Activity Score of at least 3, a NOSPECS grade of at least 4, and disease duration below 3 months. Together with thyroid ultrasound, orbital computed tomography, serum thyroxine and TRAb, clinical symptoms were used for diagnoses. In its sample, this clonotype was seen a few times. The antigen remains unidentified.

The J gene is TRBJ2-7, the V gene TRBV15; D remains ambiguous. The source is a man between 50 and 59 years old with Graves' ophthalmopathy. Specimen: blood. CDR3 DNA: TGTGCCACCAGCAGCGCTTCCTACGAGCAGTACTTC. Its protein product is CATSSASYEQYF.